Detailed here is one T cell receptor (beta chain). Participants came from fewer than 25 US areas, aged roughly 18 to 89 years. For recovered donors of Cohort 3, there were two negative PCRs, clearance, or symptom resolution. The method was immunoSEQ multiplex PCR; TCRdb's version includes in-frame clones alone and lacks a portion of them. Found here are roughly 140,000 clones, around 85% of them singletons; the top ten hold less than 7%. The CDR3 spans 16 residues. V was trimmed by 0 bases and J by 10 bases, leaving 22 bases between them. Germline V lookup: CDR1 SGHDT, CDR2 YYEEEE. These data are taken from a study of blood T cell repertoires in COVID-19. The overall study: The cDNA or gDNA used as material had been derived from T cells, B-cell-depleted T cells, or PBMCs.

This chain links TRBV5-6 with TRBJ1-1; D gene ambiguous. Specimen: PBMCs or T cells enriched from blood (not recorded which). This TCR was recovered from a woman in her forties who had recovered from COVID-19. The CDR3 here is CASSLAMAERAVGAFF. The CDR3 nucleotides read TGTGCCAGCAGCTTGGCGATGGCAGAAAGAGCGGTTGGAGCTTTCTTT.